One and the same sample provided the 14 T cell receptor beta chains below, sequenced in a study of early T cells in non-severe SARS-CoV-2 infection. TCRdb reanalysed the 5' RACE reads using MiXCR and keeps one entry per CDR3 protein. The table includes about 69,000 distinct CDR3 sequences, roughly a tenth detected once. Material: whole blood. The receptors were sampled from an adult who was a healthcare worker with PCR-confirmed SARS-CoV-2 infection or an uninfected control (not recorded which).

CDR3 region: CASSSNSYGYTF. The CDR3 DNA is TGTGCCAGCAGCTCTAACAGCTATGGCTACACCTTC. The rearrangement uses TRBV7-2 and TRBJ1-2; D ambiguous. Germline lookup yields CDR1 SGHTA and CDR2 FQGNSA. CDR3 length: 12 amino acids. Trimming shortened V by 4 bases and J by 4 bases, and 7 bases separated the two germline ends.

The J gene is TRBJ1-1, the V gene TRBV20-1; tentatively, D is TRBD1 (5 bases). The V gene lost 1 base and the J gene lost 3 bases, with 12 bases spanning the gap. The CDR3 loop spans 14 amino acids. Germline lookup yields CDR1 DFQATT and CDR2 SNEGSKA (reference sequence). CDR3 sequence reads: CSARALQVDTEAFF. The CDR3 bases are TGCAGTGCTAGAGCATTACAGGTGGACACTGAAGCTTTCTTT.

This clonotype was recorded many times. The chain has TRBV5-1 and TRBJ1-2, with D possibly being TRBD1 (6 bases). V lost 3 bases and J lost 5, with 14 bases in between. The CDR3 consists of 14 residues. In germline, CDR1 is SGHRS, CDR2 YFSETQ. The DNA of the CDR3 is TGCGCCAGCAGCTCCGGGACAACCCGATATGGCTACACCTTC. It specifies CASSSGTTRYGYTF.

This clonotype was recorded many times. The chain combines TRBV19 with TRBJ2-1, with D uncertain. The CDR3 has 15 residues. Looked up from germline, CDR1 is LNHDA and CDR2 is SQIVND (reference sequence). Trimming shortened V by 1 base and J by 9 bases, and 16 bases separated the two germline ends. The CDR3 DNA is TGTGCCAGTAGTATAGGGCCACCGACTGTCAGTGAGCAGTTCTTC. Protein: CASSIGPPTVSEQFF.

The chain couples TRBV12-3 or TRBV12-4 to TRBJ2-7; perhaps TRBD2 as D (6 bases). V lost 4 bases and J lost 0, with 10 bases in between. The CDR3 is made up of 14 amino acids. This CDR3 reads CASSSGASSYEQYF. CDR3 nucleotide sequence: TGTGCCAGCAGTTCGGGAGCTAGCTCCTACGAGCAGTACTTC.

V gene TRBV2 combines with J gene TRBJ1-1; 8 nucleotides line up with TRBD1. V was clipped by 11 bases and J by 1 base; unmatched bases: 6. Per the germline V gene, CDR1 is SNHLY and CDR2 is FYNNEI. CDR3 length equals 13 residues. CDR3 amino acids: CAGGQGPNTEAFF. The CDR3 nucleotides are TGTGCCGGCGGACAGGGACCGAACACTGAAGCTTTCTTT.

V usage is TRBV5-1 and J usage is TRBJ1-1, with D perhaps TRBD1 (5 bases). V was trimmed by 8 bases and J by 6 bases, leaving 17 bases between them. This CDR3 spans 13 amino acids. Germline loops: CDR1 SGHRS, CDR2 YFSETQ. CDR3 bases: TGCGCCAGTTCGGGACTCGCGGCCGCTGAAGCTTTCTTT. This sequence encodes CASSGLAAAEAFF.

The rearrangement uses TRBV29-1 and TRBJ1-2, with TRBD1 as a possible D gene (5 bases). Germline V lookup: CDR1 SQVTM, CDR2 ANQGSEA. CDR3 size: 13 residues. The ends were cut back, 3 bases at V and 4 bases at J, with 12 bases in the middle. As DNA, the CDR3 is TGCAGCGTTGAGGGCAGGGCTGTCTATGGCTACACCTTC. Protein: CSVEGRAVYGYTF. Complete variable domain (other parts from reference TRBV29-1 and TRBJ1-2): SAVISQKPSRDICQRGTSLTIQCQVDSQVTMMFWYRQQPGQSLTLIATANQGSEATYESGFVIDKFPISRPNLTFSTLTVSNMSPEDSSIYLCSVEGRAVYGYTFGSGTRLTVV.

With respect to this clonotype: The junction departs from the called germline gene at one end, perhaps through a read error. The rearrangement links TRBV7-9 to TRBJ1-3, with D maybe TRBD1 (5 bases). CDR1 SEHNR and CDR2 FQNEAQ come from the germline V gene (reference sequence). CDR3 length: 16 amino acids. CDR3 sequence: CASSSEGSESENTIYF. CDR3 bases: TGTGCCAGCAGCTCGGAGGGGAGCGAATCTGAAAACACCATATATTTT.

This clonotype has ten or more counts. The V call is TRBV11-2, the J call TRBJ2-5; 11 bases agree with TRBD2. Germline loops: CDR1 SGHAT, CDR2 FQNNGV. The CDR3 is 16 amino acids. V was pared by 4 bases and J by 2 bases, with 6 bases of the junction left unmatched. CDR3 in DNA: TGTGCCAGCAGCTCCGGGACTAGCGGTTTACAAGAGACCCAGTACTTC. This translates into CASSSGTSGLQETQYF.

This clonotype was detected a few times. J is TRBJ1-5 and V is TRBV7-2; no reliable D call. This CDR3 comprises 15 residues. The germline V and J ends were trimmed by 2 bases and 0 bases, with 8 bases remaining between them. Germline CDR1 reads SGHTA; CDR2 reads FQGNSA. The CDR3 spells CASSLYRHSNQPQHF. For the CDR3, the DNA is TGTGCCAGCAGCTTATACCGGCATAGCAATCAGCCCCAGCATTTT. The full variable domain, completed using reference TRBV7-2 and TRBJ1-5, is GAGVSQSPSNKVTEKGKDVELRCDPISGHTALYWYRQSLGQGLEFLIYFQGNSAPDKSGLPSDRFSAERTGGSVSTLTIQRTQQEDSAVYLCASSLYRHSNQPQHFGDGTRLSIL.

The rearrangement uses TRBV20-1 and TRBJ2-3; D not resolved. CDR3 length equals 12 residues. Trimming removed 3 bases from V and 6 bases from J, with 10 bases in between. Germline V lookup: CDR1 DFQATT, CDR2 SNEGSKA (reference sequence). The chain's CDR3 is CSASQQGDTQYF. In DNA, the CDR3 is TGCAGTGCTAGCCAACAAGGTGATACGCAGTATTTT.

This clonotype was seen many times. The V call is TRBV11-2, the J call TRBJ2-3; possibly TRBD2 for D (5 bases). This CDR3 is built from 16 residues. Germline V gene data show CDR1 as SGHAT and CDR2 as FQNNGV. Trimming took 5 bases from V and 2 from J, leaving 17 bases between them. In DNA, the CDR3 is TGTGCCAGCAGCCCTCGGAACAGAGGGTTCACAGATACGCAGTATTTT. Its translation: CASSPRNRGFTDTQYF.

In this sample, this clonotype turned up many times. This chain uses TRBV7-3 with TRBJ2-1; 12 bases are a match to TRBD2. The germline gives CDR1 SGHTA, CDR2 FQGTGA. V lost 4 bases, J lost 8 bases, and 18 bases stayed unmatched. The CDR3 runs to 19 residues. The CDR3 DNA reads as TGTGCCAGCAGCTCAACAGGGACAGGCCCTAGCGGGAGGGCCCATGAGCAGTTCTTC. Its translation is CASSSTGTGPSGRAHEQFF.